Listed below are T cell receptor beta chains from one sample, sequenced in a study of control samples from healthy donors and cancer patients. Sequencing was performed with immunoSEQ multiplex PCR; in TCRdb, only in-frame clones are kept and a portion is missing. This repertoire shows over 100,000 clones, roughly 92% found once; its top ten account for 5.5%. Sequencing was performed on blood. These TCRs come from a man younger than 30 in good health. Both conserved end residues are part of each CDR3. The D gene is left open where the match is weak. Clone size, where shown, is once, few, many, or a class for clones that have expanded.

D gene,J gene,clone size,V gene,CDR3 DNA,CDR3 protein
-,TRBJ1-2,-,TRBV6-6,TGTGCCAGCGTTAATTCTGCCGGTTATGGCTACACCTTC,CASVNSAGYGYTF
TRBD2,TRBJ2-7,-,TRBV9,TGTGCCAGCAGCGTAGCTGTCGGGACTAGTCTCTACGAGCAGTACTTC,CASSVAVGTSLYEQYF
TRBD2,TRBJ2-1,-,TRBV18,TGTGCCAGCTCAAATGTAGCTAGCGGGGGGATCTTCAATGAGCAGTTCTTC,CASSNVASGGIFNEQFF
-,TRBJ1-1,-,TRBV9,TGTGCCAGCAGCGATGGAGTGTTCACTGAAGCTTTCTTT,CASSDGVFTEAFF
-,TRBJ2-2,-,TRBV19,TGTGCCACTAGAGTCACGGTTAACACCGGGGAGCTGTTTTTT,CATRVTVNTGELFF
-,TRBJ1-2,-,TRBV2,TGTGCCAGCAGTGATTGGACTAACTATGGCTACACCTTC,CASSDWTNYGYTF
-,TRBJ2-3,-,TRBV19,TGTGCCAGTAGTGACGTGGGCATATACACAGATACGCAGTATTTT,CASSDVGIYTDTQYF
TRBD2,TRBJ2-2,-,TRBV5-1,TGCGCCAGCACCTTGACTAGCGGGGACACCGGGGAGCTGTTTTTT,CASTLTSGDTGELFF
-,TRBJ1-1,once,TRBV12-3/TRBV12-4,TGTGCCAGCACCCTGGGGTTTGGCACTGAAGCTTTCTTT,CASTLGFGTEAFF
-,TRBJ2-1,-,TRBV5-1,TGCGCCAGCAGCATGCTTTCCCACTTAGATGAGCAGTTCTTC,CASSMLSHLDEQFF
-,TRBJ1-1,few,TRBV3-1/TRBV3-2,TGTGCCAGCACCCAGGAGGGCCCTGAAGCTTTCTTT,CASTQEGPEAFF
-,TRBJ1-1,once,TRBV28,TGTGCCAGCATGCGGGGGGGGCCGCACACTGAAGCTTTCTTT,CASMRGGPHTEAFF
TRBD1,TRBJ1-1,-,TRBV7-2,TGTGCCAGCAGTTCCCAGACAGGGGCCACTGAAGCTTTCTTT,CASSSQTGATEAFF
TRBD2,TRBJ2-3,-,TRBV12-3/TRBV12-4,TGTGCCAGCAGTACTAGCGGGGGGCAGTATTTT,CASSTSGGQYF
-,TRBJ2-3,-,TRBV3-1/TRBV3-2,TGTGCCAGCAGCCAAGAGGGGCTCCCTTACGATACGCAGTATTTT,CASSQEGLPYDTQYF
-,TRBJ2-5,-,TRBV3-1/TRBV3-2,TGTGCCAGCAGCCAGTACAATGCTACTAGGAGTTCCTTTCCCCAAGAGACCCAGTACTTC,CASSQYNATRSSFPQETQYF
TRBD1,TRBJ2-1,-,TRBV6-5,TGTGCCAGCAGTTATTTGACAGGGGCGGATGAGCAGTTCTTC,CASSYLTGADEQFF
-,TRBJ1-3,-,TRBV6-5,TGTGCCAGCAGTTACTCGGGAAGGGGACCTGGAAACACCATATATTTT,CASSYSGRGPGNTIYF
-,TRBJ2-1,once,TRBV6-5,TGTGCCAGCACAAACGCAGCCGAGCAGTTCTTC,CASTNAAEQFF
-,TRBJ2-1,-,TRBV5-4,TGTGCCAGCAGCCAGGTGATAGGCTTGAATGAGCAGTTCTTC,CASSQVIGLNEQFF
TRBD1,TRBJ1-1,-,TRBV30,TGTGCCTGGAGTGCCTTAGGACAGGGCCAGCCTGAAGCTTTCTTT,CAWSALGQGQPEAFF
TRBD1,TRBJ2-1,-,TRBV7-6,TGTGCCAGCAGCTTTACAGGGGGCGTTGGACGTGACAATGAGCAGTTCTTC,CASSFTGGVGRDNEQFF
-,TRBJ2-7,-,TRBV14,TGTGCCAGCAGCCAAGATTGGGTAGCACCCTACGAGCAGTACTTC,CASSQDWVAPYEQYF
TRBD1,TRBJ2-7,-,TRBV25-1,TGTGCCAGCAGTGGACAGGGCTCCCGGGGCTTC,CASSGQGSRGF
-,TRBJ1-3,once,TRBV21-1,TGTGCCAGCAGCAAAGAGGCAGCTCCTCCTGGAAACACCATATATTTT,CASSKEAAPPGNTIYF
-,TRBJ2-2,-,TRBV9,TGTGCCAGCAGCGATAGACAACTAGCTCGCACCGGGGAGCTGTTTTTT,CASSDRQLARTGELFF
-,TRBJ2-7,-,TRBV6-5,TGTGCCAGCAGACAGGGCCTACCCTACGAGCAGTACTTC,CASRQGLPYEQYF
TRBD2,TRBJ2-4,-,TRBV12-3/TRBV12-4,TGTGCCATCCTGTCTTGGCGGGGGGATCAGTACTTC,CAILSWRGDQYF
-,TRBJ2-4,-,TRBV19,TGTGCCAGTAGTATCCTCCCAGGCCAAGGCGGAAACATTCAGTACTTC,CASSILPGQGGNIQYF
-,TRBJ1-2,-,TRBV10-3,TGTGCCATCAGACCGCAAGGGGGGGGCGCAGACTATGGCTACACCTTC,CAIRPQGGGADYGYTF
-,TRBJ1-2,-,TRBV9,TGTGCCAGCAGCACCCGGACAGCCCTGGGTGGCTACACCTTC,CASSTRTALGGYTF
TRBD2,TRBJ2-7,-,TRBV4-2,TGTGCCAGCGCCCCTCTAGCGGGGGTTCTACTTTACGAGCAGTACTTC,CASAPLAGVLLYEQYF
TRBD2,TRBJ2-5,-,TRBV18,TGTGCCAGCTCACCACGGTCGGCGGGGGGGCAAGAGACCCAGTACTTC,CASSPRSAGGQETQYF
-,TRBJ2-3,once,TRBV6-2/TRBV6-3,TGTGCCAGCAGTTACTCTAAAGATACGCAGTATTTT,CASSYSKDTQYF
TRBD2,TRBJ2-5,-,TRBV7-2,TGTGCCAGCAGCTATGGGGGGGGGCAAGAGACCCAGTACTTC,CASSYGGGQETQYF
-,TRBJ1-1,-,TRBV29-1,TGCAGCGTCCCCGGACCACACACTGAAGCTTTCTTT,CSVPGPHTEAFF
TRBD1,TRBJ2-3,-,TRBV5-4,TGTGCCAGCAGCTCCGAGAACAGGGGACGGACAGATACGCAGTATTTT,CASSSENRGRTDTQYF
-,TRBJ2-3,-,TRBV6-2/TRBV6-3,TGTGCCAGCAGTTGGAGATCCTTCACAGATACGCAGTATTTT,CASSWRSFTDTQYF
-,TRBJ2-5,-,TRBV5-4,TGTGCCAGCAGCTTGGTTTCCGAGACCCAGTACTTC,CASSLVSETQYF
-,TRBJ2-3,-,TRBV7-9,TGTGCCAGCAGTCTCGGAGGGTTGACAGATACGCAGTATTTT,CASSLGGLTDTQYF
-,TRBJ2-6,-,TRBV21-1,TGTGCCAGCAGCAAACCCGGGACAGGGAACTCTGGGGCCAACGTCCTGACTTTC,CASSKPGTGNSGANVLTF
-,TRBJ1-1,-,TRBV19,TGTGCCAGTAGTATACGGGCCACCCTGAACACTGAAGCTTTCTTT,CASSIRATLNTEAFF
TRBD1,TRBJ1-2,-,TRBV5-4,TGTGCCAGCAGCGATCCGGGACAGCTCTCTGGCTACACCTTC,CASSDPGQLSGYTF
TRBD1,TRBJ1-2,-,TRBV4-1,TGCGCCAGCAGCCAAGATGAACAGGGGGCCTATGGCTACACCTTC,CASSQDEQGAYGYTF
-,TRBJ1-5,-,TRBV2,TGTGCCAGCAAGGGGAATAGCAATCAGCCCCAGCATTTT,CASKGNSNQPQHF
TRBD1,TRBJ1-1,-,TRBV28,TGTGCCAGCAGTTTGACAGGGTTGAACACTGAAGCTTTCTTT,CASSLTGLNTEAFF
-,TRBJ2-3,-,TRBV7-9,TGTGCCAGCACCCCCTGGGGGGGCCCCACAGATACGCAGTATTTT,CASTPWGGPTDTQYF
TRBD2,TRBJ2-1,-,TRBV29-1,TGCAGCGTTGACCCGCCCGGCGGGGGTGAGCAGTTCTTC,CSVDPPGGGEQFF
TRBD2,TRBJ2-3,-,TRBV5-4,TGTGCCAGCAGCCTAGGACTAGCGGGGAGCACAGATACGCAGTATTTT,CASSLGLAGSTDTQYF
-,TRBJ2-7,-,TRBV4-1,TGCGCCAGCAGCCAAGAGCCCAGGTCCTACGAGCAGTACTTC,CASSQEPRSYEQYF
-,TRBJ1-2,-,TRBV12-1,TGTGCCAGCAGCTTTGAGACAGGGGGAGAGAGTGGCTACACCTTC,CASSFETGGESGYTF
-,TRBJ2-1,-,TRBV7-2,TGTGCCAGCAGCTTAGCAGGGGGTGAGCAGTTCTTC,CASSLAGGEQFF
-,TRBJ1-5,once,TRBV9,TGTGCCAGCAGCGGGGACCCAGAAGGTCAGCCCCAGCATTTT,CASSGDPEGQPQHF
TRBD1,TRBJ2-1,once,TRBV10-3,TGTGCCACCCGGTGGTCCGGGACAGGTTACAATGAGCAGTTCTTC,CATRWSGTGYNEQFF
-,TRBJ1-6,-,TRBV28,TGTGCCAGCAGTTTCGGGCGAAATTCACCCCTCCACTTT,CASSFGRNSPLHF
TRBD2,TRBJ2-2,-,TRBV6-6,TGTGCCAGCAGTCAGGGACTAGCGGGGGGTGACACCGGGGAGCTGTTTTTT,CASSQGLAGGDTGELFF
-,TRBJ2-5,-,TRBV25-1,TGTGCCAGCAGTGAAGAAGTCCCAGAGACCCAGTACTTC,CASSEEVPETQYF